One and the same sample provided the 10 T cell receptor beta chains below, sequenced in a study of cytomegalovirus exposure and HLA in healthy donors. Primers: 60 Vbeta forward and 13 Jbeta reverse. Here immunoSEQ multiplex PCR was the method, and the copy in TCRdb shows in-frame clones only, minus some. The table records under 200,000 clones, about four fifths of them present only once. The material sequenced was PBMCs. These receptors came from a man aged 25-45 years in good health and CMV-seronegative.

The rearrangement links TRBV9 to TRBJ2-2; perhaps TRBD2 as D (5 bases). Trimming shortened V by 0 bases and J by 5 bases, and 11 bases separated the two germline ends. The germline CDR1 and CDR2 sequences are SGDLS and YYNGEE. This CDR3 comprises 15 residues. The CDR3 loop reads CASSVALGRTGELFF. The CDR3 region has the DNA TGTGCCAGCAGCGTAGCACTAGGACGGACCGGGGAGCTGTTTTTT.

This clone turned up a few times. V usage is TRBV18 and J usage is TRBJ2-7, with D unclear. Germline lookup yields CDR1 KGHSH and CDR2 LQKENI. The V end was cut by 4 bases, the J end by 1 base, with 8 bases between. The CDR3 loop spans 13 amino acids. CDR3 nucleotide sequence: TGTGCCAGCTCACAGCTACCTTCCTACGAGCAGTACTTC. Translating gives CASSQLPSYEQYF.

This clone was found a few times. A read error may account for a junction end that differs from germline. The chain's CDR3 is CSSSSRGTSGTYEQYF. CDR3 nucleotide sequence: TGTTCCAGCAGCTCAAGAGGGACTAGCGGAACCTACGAGCAGTACTTC. This rearrangement joins TRBV7-9 to TRBJ2-7; 11 bases match TRBD2. Germline CDR1 SEHNR, CDR2 FQNEAQ (reference sequence). The CDR3 consists of 16 residues. Together with reference TRBV7-9 and TRBJ2-7, the CDR3 gives the full variable domain: DTGVSQNPRHKITKRGQNVTFRCDPISEHNRLYWYRQTLGQGPEFLTYFQNEAQLEKSRLLSDRFSAERPKGSFSTLEIQRTEQGDSAMYLCSSSSRGTSGTYEQYFGPGTRLTVT.

The genes are TRBV28 and TRBJ2-7; D perhaps matches TRBD2 (5 bases). The V gene's germline CDR1 is MDHEN and CDR2 SYDVKM. The CDR3 totals 15 residues. Trimming took 1 base from V and 7 from J, leaving 17 bases between them. In DNA form, the CDR3 reads TGTGCCAGCAGTTTATCGTCGGGATTCTTGACGGAGCAGTACTTC. It encodes CASSLSSGFLTEQYF.

This chain uses TRBV2 with TRBJ2-2; weak D call: TRBD1 (6 bases). Trimming pared 5 bases from V and 5 bases from J, leaving 12 bases between. The length of the CDR3 is 14 residues. Germline V lookup: CDR1 SNHLY, CDR2 FYNNEI. The CDR3 protein is CASSYIQGTGELFF. In DNA, the CDR3 is TGTGCCAGCAGTTATATACAGGGAACCGGGGAGCTGTTTTTT.

This clone was recorded a few times. The gene calls are TRBV4-3 and TRBJ1-1, with D hard to call. The CDR3 runs to 13 residues. Germline CDR1 LGHNA, CDR2 YSLEER. The V end lost 4 bases, the J end lost 6 bases, and 12 bases lay between the germline ends. The CDR3 is CASSLKGGSEAFF. The CDR3 nucleotides are TGCGCCAGCAGCCTCAAAGGAGGTTCTGAAGCTTTCTTT.

The V call is TRBV19, the J call TRBJ1-2, with D possibly being TRBD1 (5 bases). V was pared by 7 bases and J by 1 base, with 10 bases between. The germline V gene encodes CDR1 LNHDA and CDR2 SQIVND (reference sequence). This CDR3 is 13 amino acids long. CDR3 bases: TGTGCCAGTAAAGCAGACAGTAACTATGGCTACACCTTC. Translated, it gives CASKADSNYGYTF.

The rearrangement links TRBV29-1 to TRBJ2-7, with TRBD1 matching over 7 bases. The CDR3 extends over 13 amino acids. Unmatched junction bases numbered 3, after V lost 4 bases and J lost 0 bases. The V gene's germline CDR1 is SQVTM and CDR2 ANQGSEA. In DNA form, the CDR3 reads TGCAGCGTTGTAGGGGGCAGCTCCTACGAGCAGTACTTC. Translated: CSVVGGSSYEQYF.

V and J are TRBV4-1 and TRBJ1-5, with D uncertain. The CDR3 is made up of 15 amino acids. Germline-derived CDR1 and CDR2 are MGHRA and YSYEKL. V was shortened by 0 bases and J by 8 bases, with 14 bases between the two germline ends. As DNA, the CDR3 is TGCGCCAGCAGCCAAGAGGATATGTCCCGGGAGCCCCAGCATTTT. The encoded protein is CASSQEDMSREPQHF.

The chain combines TRBV25-1 with TRBJ2-7, with TRBD1 matching over 11 bases. The CDR3 length is 14 residues. V was pared by 6 bases and J by 4 bases, with 5 bases of the junction left unmatched. Per germline, CDR1 MGHDK and CDR2 SYGVNS. CDR3 in DNA: TGTGCCAGCAGCTGGACAGGGGGCGCTTACGAGCAGTACTTC. This translates into CASSWTGGAYEQYF.